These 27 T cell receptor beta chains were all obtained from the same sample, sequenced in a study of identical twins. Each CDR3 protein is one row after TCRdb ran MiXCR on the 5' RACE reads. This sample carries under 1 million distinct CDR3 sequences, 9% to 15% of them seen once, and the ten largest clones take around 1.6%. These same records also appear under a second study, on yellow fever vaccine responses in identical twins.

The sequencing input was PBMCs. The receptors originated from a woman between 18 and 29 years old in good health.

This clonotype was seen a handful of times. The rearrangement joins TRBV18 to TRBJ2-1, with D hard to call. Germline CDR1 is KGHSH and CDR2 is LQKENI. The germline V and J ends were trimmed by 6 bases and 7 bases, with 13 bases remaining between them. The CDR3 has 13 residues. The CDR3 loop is CASSLWEKNEQFF. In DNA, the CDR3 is TGTGCCAGCTCCCTGTGGGAAAAAAATGAGCAGTTCTTC. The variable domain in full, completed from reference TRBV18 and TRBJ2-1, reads NAGVMQNPRHLVRRRGQEARLRCSPMKGHSHVYWYRQLPEEGLKFMVYLQKENIIDESGMPKERFSAEFPKEGPSILRIQQVVRGDSAAYFCASSLWEKNEQFFGPGTRLTVL.

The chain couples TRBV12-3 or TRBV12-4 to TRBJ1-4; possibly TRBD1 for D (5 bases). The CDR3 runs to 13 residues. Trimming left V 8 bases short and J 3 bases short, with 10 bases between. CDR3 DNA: TGTGCCAGCTTAGGGGCGGCTAATGAAAAACTGTTTTTT. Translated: CASLGAANEKLFF.

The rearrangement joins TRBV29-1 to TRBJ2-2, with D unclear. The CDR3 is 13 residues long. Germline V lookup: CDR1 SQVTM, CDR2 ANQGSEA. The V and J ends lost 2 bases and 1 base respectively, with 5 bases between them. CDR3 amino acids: CSVESMNTGELFF. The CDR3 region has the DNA TGCAGCGTTGAATCGATGAACACCGGGGAGCTGTTTTTT.

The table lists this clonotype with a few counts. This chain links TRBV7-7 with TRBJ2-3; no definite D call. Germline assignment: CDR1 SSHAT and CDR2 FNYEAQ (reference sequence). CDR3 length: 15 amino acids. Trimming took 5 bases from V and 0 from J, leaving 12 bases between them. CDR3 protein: CASSPFDSSTDTQYF. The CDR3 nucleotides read TGTGCCAGCAGCCCCTTTGACTCTAGCACAGATACGCAGTATTTT.

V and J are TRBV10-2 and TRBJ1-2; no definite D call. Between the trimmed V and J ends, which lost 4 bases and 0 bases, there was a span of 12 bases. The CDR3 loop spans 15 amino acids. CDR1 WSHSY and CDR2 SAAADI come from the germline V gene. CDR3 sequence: CASSGSPGANYGYTF. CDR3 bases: TGCGCCAGCAGTGGATCTCCCGGGGCTAACTATGGCTACACCTTC.

This chain's CDR3 is CASRTTGQSTDTQYF. Here the CDR3 DNA reads TGTGCCAGCAGGACGACAGGACAAAGCACAGATACGCAGTATTTT. The gene calls are TRBV2 and TRBJ2-3, with D maybe TRBD1 (6 bases). Germline assignment: CDR1 SNHLY and CDR2 FYNNEI. This CDR3 region has 15 residues. V was cut by 6 bases and J by 0 bases, with 13 bases left in between.

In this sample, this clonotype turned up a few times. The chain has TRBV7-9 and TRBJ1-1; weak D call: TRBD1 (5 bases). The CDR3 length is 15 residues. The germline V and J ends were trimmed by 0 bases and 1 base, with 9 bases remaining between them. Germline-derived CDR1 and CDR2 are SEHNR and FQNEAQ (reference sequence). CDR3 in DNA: TGTGCCAGCAGCTTAGCGGGGGGGACGAACACTGAAGCTTTCTTT. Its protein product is CASSLAGGTNTEAFF.

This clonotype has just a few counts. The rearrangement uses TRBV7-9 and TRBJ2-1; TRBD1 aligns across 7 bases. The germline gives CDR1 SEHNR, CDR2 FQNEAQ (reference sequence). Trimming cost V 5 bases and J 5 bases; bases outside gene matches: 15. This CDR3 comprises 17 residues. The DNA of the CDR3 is TGTGCCAGCAGCAGGTGGGGTGGGGACAGCGGAAACAATGAGCAGTTCTTC. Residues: CASSRWGGDSGNNEQFF.

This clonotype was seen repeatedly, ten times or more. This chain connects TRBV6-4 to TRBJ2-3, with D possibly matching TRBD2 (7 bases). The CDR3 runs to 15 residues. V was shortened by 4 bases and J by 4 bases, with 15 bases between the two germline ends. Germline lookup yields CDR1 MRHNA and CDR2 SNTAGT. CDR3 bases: TGTGCCAGCAGTGTTGAGGGGGGGGCGGCAGATACGCAGTATTTT. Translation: CASSVEGGAADTQYF.

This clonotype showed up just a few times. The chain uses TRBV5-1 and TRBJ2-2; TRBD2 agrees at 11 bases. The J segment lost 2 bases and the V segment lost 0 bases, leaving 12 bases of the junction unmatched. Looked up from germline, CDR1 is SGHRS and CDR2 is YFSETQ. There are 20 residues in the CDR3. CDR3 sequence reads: CASSLAPSAGLADNTGELFF. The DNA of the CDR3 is TGCGCCAGCAGCTTGGCTCCATCGGCGGGACTAGCGGATAACACCGGGGAGCTGTTTTTT.

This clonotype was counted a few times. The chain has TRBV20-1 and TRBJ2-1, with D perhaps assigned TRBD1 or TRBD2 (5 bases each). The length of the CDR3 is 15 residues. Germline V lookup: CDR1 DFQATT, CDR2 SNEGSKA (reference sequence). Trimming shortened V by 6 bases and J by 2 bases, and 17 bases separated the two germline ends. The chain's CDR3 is CSAGAGHNPYNEQFF. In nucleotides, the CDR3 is TGCAGTGCCGGGGCGGGCCATAACCCCTACAATGAGCAGTTCTTC.

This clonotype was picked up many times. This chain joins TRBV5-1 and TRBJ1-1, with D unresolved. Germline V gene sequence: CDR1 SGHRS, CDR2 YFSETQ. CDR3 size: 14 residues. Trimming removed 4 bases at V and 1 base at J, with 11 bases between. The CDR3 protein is CASSPLSENTEAFF. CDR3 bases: TGCGCCAGCAGCCCCCTGTCGGAGAACACTGAAGCTTTCTTT.

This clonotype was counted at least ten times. This CDR3 is CASTDWTGGLGELFF. CDR3 DNA: TGTGCCAGCACCGATTGGACAGGGGGCCTAGGGGAGCTGTTTTTT. The chain employs TRBV27 and TRBJ2-2, with 11 nucleotides matching TRBD1. CDR1 and CDR2 from the germline V gene are MNHEY and SMNVEV (reference sequence). The CDR3 runs to 15 residues. V gave up 7 bases and J gave up 8 bases; unmatched junction bases: 9.

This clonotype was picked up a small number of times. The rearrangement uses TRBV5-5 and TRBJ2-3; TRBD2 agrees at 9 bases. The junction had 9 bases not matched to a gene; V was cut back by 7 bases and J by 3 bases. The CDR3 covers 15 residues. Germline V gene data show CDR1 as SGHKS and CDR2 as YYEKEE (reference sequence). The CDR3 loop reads CASGPRTSDTDTQYF. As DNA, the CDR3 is TGTGCCAGCGGCCCCAGGACTAGCGATACAGATACGCAGTATTTT.

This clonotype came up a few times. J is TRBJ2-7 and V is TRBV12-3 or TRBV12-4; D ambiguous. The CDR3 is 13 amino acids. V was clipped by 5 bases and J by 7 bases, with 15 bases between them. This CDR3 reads CASSPGSGGEQYF. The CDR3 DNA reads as TGTGCCAGCAGTCCCGGGTCGGGTGGTGAGCAGTACTTC.

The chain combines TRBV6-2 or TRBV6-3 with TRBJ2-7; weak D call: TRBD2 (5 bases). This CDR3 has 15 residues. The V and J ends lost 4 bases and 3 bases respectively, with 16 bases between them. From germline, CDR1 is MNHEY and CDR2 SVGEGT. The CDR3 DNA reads TGTGCCAGCAGTTCGCGGGTTAGGAAAATCTACGAGCAGTACTTC. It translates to CASSSRVRKIYEQYF.

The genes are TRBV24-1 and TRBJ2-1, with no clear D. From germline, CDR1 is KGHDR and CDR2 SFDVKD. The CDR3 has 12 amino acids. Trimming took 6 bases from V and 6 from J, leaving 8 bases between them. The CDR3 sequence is CATSKGFNEQFF. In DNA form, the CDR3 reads TGTGCCACCAGTAAAGGGTTCAATGAGCAGTTCTTC.

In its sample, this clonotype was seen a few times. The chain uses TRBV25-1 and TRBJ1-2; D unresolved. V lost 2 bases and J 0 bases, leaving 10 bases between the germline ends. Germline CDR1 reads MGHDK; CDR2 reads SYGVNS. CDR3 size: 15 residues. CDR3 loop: CASSEGPHPNYGYTF. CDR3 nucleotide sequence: TGTGCCAGCAGTGAAGGGCCGCACCCTAACTATGGCTACACCTTC.

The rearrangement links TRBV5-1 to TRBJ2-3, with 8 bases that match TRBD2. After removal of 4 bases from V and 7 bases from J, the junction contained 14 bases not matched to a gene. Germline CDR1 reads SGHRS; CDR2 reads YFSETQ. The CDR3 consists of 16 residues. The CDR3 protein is CASSADPASGRNTQYF. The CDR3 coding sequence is TGCGCCAGCAGCGCTGATCCTGCTAGCGGGCGAAATACGCAGTATTTT.

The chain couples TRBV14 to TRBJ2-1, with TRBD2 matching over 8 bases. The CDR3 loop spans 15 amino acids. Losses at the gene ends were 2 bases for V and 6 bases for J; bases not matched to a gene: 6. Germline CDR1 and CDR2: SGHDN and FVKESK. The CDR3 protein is CASSQLIAGSNEQFF. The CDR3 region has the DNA TGTGCCAGCAGCCAATTGATAGCGGGAAGCAATGAGCAGTTCTTC.

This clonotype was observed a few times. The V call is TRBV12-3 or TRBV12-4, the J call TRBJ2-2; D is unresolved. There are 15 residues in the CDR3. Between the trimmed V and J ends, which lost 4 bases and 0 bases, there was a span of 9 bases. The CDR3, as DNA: TGTGCCAGCAGTTCTACAGACGCGAACACCGGGGAGCTGTTTTTT. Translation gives CASSSTDANTGELFF.

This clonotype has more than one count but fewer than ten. The DNA for the CDR3 is TGTGCCAGCGGGCAAGTGAGTGACATTCAGTACTTC. Its translation: CASGQVSDIQYF. V is TRBV2 and J is TRBJ2-4, with D uncertain. V lost 8 bases and J 8 bases, leaving 13 bases between the germline ends. Per germline, CDR1 SNHLY and CDR2 FYNNEI. This CDR3 region has 12 residues.

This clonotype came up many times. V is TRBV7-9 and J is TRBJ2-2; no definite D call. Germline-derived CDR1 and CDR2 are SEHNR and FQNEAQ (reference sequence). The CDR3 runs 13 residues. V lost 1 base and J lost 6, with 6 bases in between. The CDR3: CASSLGSAGELFF. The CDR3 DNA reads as TGTGCCAGCAGCTTAGGTTCGGCCGGGGAGCTGTTTTTT.

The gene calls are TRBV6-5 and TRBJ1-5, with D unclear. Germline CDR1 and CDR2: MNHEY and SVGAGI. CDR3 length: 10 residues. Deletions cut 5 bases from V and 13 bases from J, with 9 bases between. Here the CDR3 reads CASSQPRQHF. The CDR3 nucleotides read TGTGCCAGCAGTCAACCGAGACAGCATTTT.

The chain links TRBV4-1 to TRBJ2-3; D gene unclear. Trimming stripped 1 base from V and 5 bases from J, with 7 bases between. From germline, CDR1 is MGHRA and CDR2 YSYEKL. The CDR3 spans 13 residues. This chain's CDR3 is CASSQGPEDTQYF. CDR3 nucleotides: TGCGCCAGCAGCCAAGGGCCAGAAGATACGCAGTATTTT.

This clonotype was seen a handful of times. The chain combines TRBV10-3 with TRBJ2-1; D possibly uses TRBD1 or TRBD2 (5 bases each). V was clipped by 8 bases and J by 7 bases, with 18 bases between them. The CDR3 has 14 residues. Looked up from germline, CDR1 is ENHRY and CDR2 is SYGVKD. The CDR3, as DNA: TGTGCCATCGGACCGGAGCCGGGGCTTAATGAGCAGTTCTTC. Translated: CAIGPEPGLNEQFF.

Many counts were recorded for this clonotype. CDR3 coding DNA: TGCGCCAGCAGCTCGCAAGACACCGGGGAGCTGTTTTTT. Its protein product is CASSSQDTGELFF. This rearrangement joins TRBV5-1 to TRBJ2-2, with D unclear. This CDR3 region has 13 residues. The germline CDR1 and CDR2 sequences are SGHRS and YFSETQ. V was shortened by 3 bases and J by 3 bases, with 6 bases between the two germline ends.